This T cell receptor beta chain is from a study of cytomegalovirus exposure and HLA in healthy donors. Study-wide results and caveats: Among TCR sequences, most were rare, though some public TCRs appeared in many donors. Among CMV-associated TCR beta chains, most appeared HLA-restricted in a later analysis. In vitro, a few CMV-associated chains proved specific for CMV antigens.

This CDR3 is 12 amino acids long. Germline CDR1 MNHEY, CDR2 SVGAGI. Trimming left V 0 bases short and J 8 bases short, with 4 bases between. It was with 60 Vbeta and 13 Jbeta primers that the PCR ran. Some clones are missing from TCRdb's copy, which holds only in-frame ones; the method was immunoSEQ multiplex PCR. Of 99,000 or so clones listed, 70% to 80% were seen once; the top ten hold about 3.1%. Concerning this clone: Antigen: not known.

The source of this sequence is a male donor in good health and CMV-seropositive. The rearrangement joins TRBV6-5 to TRBJ2-2; D is unresolved. Sequences were obtained from PBMCs. As DNA, the CDR3 is TGTGCCAGCAGTTACTCCACTGGGGAGCTGTTTTTT. Its translation is CASSYSTGELFF.